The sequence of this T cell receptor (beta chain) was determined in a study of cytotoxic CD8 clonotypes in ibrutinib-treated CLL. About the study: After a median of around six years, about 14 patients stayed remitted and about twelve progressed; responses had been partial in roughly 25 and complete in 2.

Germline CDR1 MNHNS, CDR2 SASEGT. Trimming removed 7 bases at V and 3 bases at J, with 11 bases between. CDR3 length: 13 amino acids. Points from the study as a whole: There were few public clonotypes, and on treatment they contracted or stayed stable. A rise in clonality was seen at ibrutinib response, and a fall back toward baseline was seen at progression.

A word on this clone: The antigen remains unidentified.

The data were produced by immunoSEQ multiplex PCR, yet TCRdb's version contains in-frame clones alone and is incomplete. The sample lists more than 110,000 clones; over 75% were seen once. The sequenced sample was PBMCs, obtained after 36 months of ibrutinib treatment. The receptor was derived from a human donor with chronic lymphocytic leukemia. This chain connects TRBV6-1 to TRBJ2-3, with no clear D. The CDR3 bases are TGTGCCAGCACTACAAGGAAGACAGATACGCAGTATTTT. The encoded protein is CASTTRKTDTQYF.